The 15 T cell receptor beta chains below all came from one sample that was sequenced in a study of shared clonotypes between healthy human individuals. Produced via immunoSEQ multiplex PCR; TCRdb's table is partial and in-frame only. This table holds 2 million or so clones, 95% found once. The specimen was naive CD4+ T cells sorted from blood. Subset denoted: CD45RA+ positively selected. The receptor source for this set is a man younger than 30 in good health.

This CDR3 reads CASRQWLRDADTQYF. Here the CDR3 DNA reads TGTGCCAGCAGACAATGGTTGCGGGATGCAGATACGCAGTATTTT. The rearrangement links TRBV6-5 to TRBJ2-3; tentatively, D is TRBD2 (6 bases). Germline V gene data show CDR1 as MNHEY and CDR2 as SVGAGI. Trimming removed 6 bases at V and 4 bases at J, with 17 bases between. This CDR3 is built from 15 residues.

This clone has more than one count but fewer than ten. The chain couples TRBV30 to TRBJ1-5; 8 positions agree with TRBD1. The CDR3 is 12 residues long. Unmatched junction bases numbered 3, after V lost 7 bases and J lost 4 bases. CDR1 and CDR2 from the germline V gene are GTSNPN and SVGIG (reference sequence). CDR3 residues: CAYTGGNQPQHF. CDR3 bases: TGTGCCTACACAGGGGGGAATCAGCCCCAGCATTTT.

V gene TRBV5-6 combines with J gene TRBJ2-1; no firm D call. Germline CDR1 is SGHDT and CDR2 is YYEEEE. V was trimmed by 6 bases and J by 0 bases, leaving 16 bases between them. The CDR3 extends over 16 amino acids. DNA of the CDR3: TGTGCCAGCATAAGGAGCCGGCAGAGCTCCTACAATGAGCAGTTCTTC. It yields the protein CASIRSRQSSYNEQFF.

This chain joins TRBV11-2 and TRBJ2-2; the D is unclear. The CDR3 contains 12 residues. The germline CDR1 and CDR2 sequences are SGHAT and FQNNGV. The V gene lost 0 bases and the J gene lost 8 bases, with 4 bases spanning the gap. The CDR3 DNA sequence: TGTGCCAGCAGCTTAGATAAGGGGGAGCTGTTTTTT. It translates to CASSLDKGELFF. Variable domain in full (rest from reference TRBV11-2 and TRBJ2-2): EAGVAQSPRYKIIEKRQSVAFWCNPISGHATLYWYQQILGQGPKLLIQFQNNGVVDDSQLPKDRFSAERLKGVDSTLKIQPAKLEDSAVYLCASSLDKGELFFGEGSRLTVL.

This clone was detected a few times. J is TRBJ2-7 and V is TRBV28, with D perhaps matching TRBD2 (5 bases). Trimming took 3 bases from V and 3 from J, leaving 9 bases between them. The CDR3 consists of 13 residues. Germline V gene sequence: CDR1 MDHEN, CDR2 SYDVKM. CDR3 residues: CASSFDGGYEQYF. For the CDR3, the DNA is TGTGCCAGCAGTTTTGACGGAGGCTACGAGCAGTACTTC.

This chain connects TRBV19 to TRBJ1-1; D not resolved. The CDR3 covers 16 residues. Germline loops: CDR1 LNHDA, CDR2 SQIVND (reference sequence). V was pared by 5 bases and J by 5 bases, with 21 bases between. The CDR3 sequence: CASSLSRPGIMTEAFF. The CDR3 bases are TGTGCCAGTAGTCTCTCGAGACCGGGGATAATGACTGAAGCTTTCTTT. Using reference TRBV19 and TRBJ1-1 for the parts outside the CDR3, the full variable domain is DGGITQSPKYLFRKEGQNVTLSCEQNLNHDAMYWYRQDPGQGLRLIYYSQIVNDFQKGDIAEGYSVSREKKESFPLTVTSAQKNPTAFYLCASSLSRPGIMTEAFFGQGTRLTVV.

The chain employs TRBV25-1 and TRBJ1-4, with TRBD1 as a possible D gene (5 bases). CDR1 is MGHDK and CDR2 is SYGVNS in the germline V gene. V lost 2 bases and J 0 bases, leaving 10 bases between the germline ends. The CDR3 contains 16 residues. CDR3: CASSEGETATNEKLFF. CDR3 DNA: TGTGCCAGCAGTGAAGGGGAGACAGCAACTAATGAAAAACTGTTTTTT.

The chain employs TRBV28 and TRBJ2-2, with D perhaps matching TRBD2 (5 bases). The CDR3 is 15 amino acids. Germline V CDR1 and CDR2: MDHEN, SYDVKM. V lost 3 bases and J lost 7, with 15 bases in between. The CDR3 protein is CASSFWVRGGGELFF. CDR3 bases: TGTGCCAGCAGTTTCTGGGTCCGAGGAGGCGGGGAGCTGTTTTTT.

V is TRBV10-1 and J is TRBJ1-6; D gene uncertain. Trimming shortened V by 6 bases and J by 9 bases, and 15 bases separated the two germline ends. Germline-derived CDR1 and CDR2 are WNHNN and SYGVQD (reference sequence). The CDR3 extends over 14 amino acids. CDR3 loop: CASSGGLGSSPLHF. CDR3 DNA sequence: TGCGCCAGCAGCGGAGGCTTGGGGAGTTCACCCCTCCACTTT.

CDR3 region: CAINPNPSYNEQFF. The CDR3 DNA is TGTGCCATCAACCCAAACCCCTCCTACAATGAGCAGTTCTTC. This chain links TRBV10-3 with TRBJ2-1; D is unresolved. Trimming removed 7 bases from V and 0 bases from J, with 10 bases in between. CDR1 and CDR2 from the germline V gene are ENHRY and SYGVKD. There are 14 residues in the CDR3.

The chain is built from TRBV28 and TRBJ1-5; 8 bases align to TRBD1. Per the germline V gene, CDR1 is MDHEN and CDR2 is SYDVKM. The trim removed 3 bases at V and 2 bases at J, leaving 12 bases unmatched. The CDR3 consists of 18 residues. Here the CDR3 DNA reads TGTGCCAGCAGTTTGATCGACAGGGGAAGATATGGCAATCAGCCCCAGCATTTT. Translated, it gives CASSLIDRGRYGNQPQHF.

The CDR3 DNA reads TGTGCCAGCACCGATAATTCACCCCTCCACTTT. It codes for CASTDNSPLHF. The chain has TRBV28 and TRBJ1-6; D not certain. The CDR3 totals 11 residues. CDR1 and CDR2 from the germline V gene are MDHEN and SYDVKM. V dropped 7 bases and J dropped 5 bases, with 3 bases sitting between them.

The chain recombines TRBV9 with TRBJ1-5, with TRBD1 as a possible D gene (6 bases). From germline, CDR1 is SGDLS and CDR2 YYNGEE. Trimming left V 5 bases short and J 5 bases short, with 14 bases between. This CDR3 has 14 amino acids. The CDR3 sequence is CASSPTDSYQPQHF. In nucleotides, the CDR3 is TGTGCCAGCAGTCCAACGGACAGTTATCAGCCCCAGCATTTT.

Comments on this clone: Germline and junction disagree at one end, which may indicate a read error. This sequence joins TRBV4-2 and TRBJ2-1; tentative D call: TRBD2 (6 bases). This CDR3 has 14 residues. In germline, CDR1 is LGHNA, CDR2 YNFKEQ. CDR3 amino acids: CASSQGWGDNEQFF. The CDR3 DNA follows: TGTGCCAGCAGTCAAGGGTGGGGGGACAATGAGCAGTTCTTC.

The chain has TRBV5-6 and TRBJ2-3; 9 nucleotides match TRBD1. The CDR3 extends over 12 amino acids. V shed 1 base and J 10 bases; nucleotides not matched to a gene: 1. Germline assignment: CDR1 SGHDT and CDR2 YYEEEE. The CDR3 here is CASSLTGGAQYF. The CDR3 bases are TGTGCCAGCAGCTTGACAGGGGGCGCGCAGTATTTT.